The 8 T cell receptor beta chains given below trace back to one sample, sequenced in a study of T-cell memory formation after mild COVID-19. TCRdb reprocessed the 5' RACE reads via MiXCR and lists one record per CDR3 protein. The sample shows about 560,000 distinct CDR3 sequences, 15% to 20% of them seen only once. Specimen: PBMCs or a T cell subset sorted from them (not recorded which). Receptors were obtained from an adult woman who had mild COVID-19 (a few samples of this study predate the infection). Cell type and time point are not known.

The rearrangement links TRBV7-2 to TRBJ2-1, with D maybe TRBD2 (6 bases). The CDR3 runs 15 residues. The V gene lost 6 bases and the J gene lost 0 bases, with 12 bases spanning the gap. In germline, CDR1 is SGHTA, CDR2 FQGNSA. CDR3 region: CASRYSGLSYNEQFF. The DNA of the CDR3 is TGTGCCAGCAGATATAGCGGACTCTCCTACAATGAGCAGTTCTTC.

This chain uses TRBV24-1 with TRBJ1-5; no clear D gene. CDR1 and CDR2 from the germline V gene are KGHDR and SFDVKD. The CDR3 is made up of 13 amino acids. V lost 5 bases to trimming and J lost 1 base, with 5 bases between them. The CDR3 region is CATSVGSNQPQHF. The CDR3 nucleotides are TGTGCCACCAGTGTAGGGAGCAATCAGCCCCAGCATTTT.

The rearrangement joins TRBV7-9 to TRBJ2-1; 11 nucleotides match TRBD2. CDR1 and CDR2 from the germline V gene are SEHNR and FQNEAQ (reference sequence). This CDR3 is built from 14 residues. V shed 5 bases, J shed 8 bases, and the junction held 5 bases outside the gene matches. CDR3 region: CASSNWGLADEQFF. The CDR3 DNA is TGTGCCAGCAGCAATTGGGGACTAGCGGATGAGCAGTTCTTC.

The sample holds a few counts of this clonotype. The CDR3 DNA reads as TGTGCCAGCAGCCAATCGGCGGGGACCCCCAATCAGCCCCAGCATTTT. Residues: CASSQSAGTPNQPQHF. The chain uses TRBV16 and TRBJ1-5; D perhaps matches TRBD1 (5 bases). The CDR3 sequence is 16 residues long. V lost 0 bases and J 3 bases, leaving 12 bases between the germline ends. CDR1 is KGHSY and CDR2 is FQNENV in the germline V gene. Supplemented by reference TRBV16 and TRBJ1-5, the full variable domain reads GEEVAQTPKHLVRGEGQKAKLYCAPIKGHSYVFWYQQVLKNEFKFLISFQNENVFDETGMPKERFSAKCLPNSPCSLEIQATKLEDSAVYFCASSQSAGTPNQPQHFGDGTRLSIL.

The table lists this clonotype with many counts. The chain employs TRBV29-1 and TRBJ1-1; 7 bases are shared with TRBD1. Germline-derived CDR1 and CDR2 are SQVTM and ANQGSEA. Trimming cost V 3 bases and J 4 bases; bases outside gene matches: 5. The CDR3 has 13 residues. In DNA form, the CDR3 reads TGCAGCGTTGAGAGGGGGCCAATCACTGAAGCTTTCTTT. Protein sequence: CSVERGPITEAFF. The full variable domain, rest sourced from reference TRBV29-1 and TRBJ1-1, is SAVISQKPSRDICQRGTSLTIQCQVDSQVTMMFWYRQQPGQSLTLIATANQGSEATYESGFVIDKFPISRPNLTFSTLTVSNMSPEDSSIYLCSVERGPITEAFFGQGTRLTVV.

The sample holds many counts of this clonotype. The rearrangement joins TRBV6-6 to TRBJ1-5; D ambiguous. V was shortened by 6 bases and J by 0 bases, with 6 bases between the two germline ends. Germline lookup yields CDR1 MNHNY and CDR2 SVGAGI (reference sequence). The CDR3 is 13 residues long. As DNA, the CDR3 is TGTGCCAGCAGATCCAATAGCAATCAGCCCCAGCATTTT. The encoded protein is CASRSNSNQPQHF.

This clonotype showed up just a few times. CDR3 loop: CASSPPSRGLTYEQYF. CDR3 nucleotide sequence: TGCGCCAGCAGCCCCCCATCTAGGGGGTTGACCTACGAGCAGTACTTC. The rearrangement uses TRBV5-1 and TRBJ2-7, with TRBD1 as a possible D gene (6 bases). With 4 bases removed from V and 2 bases from J, the gap between germline ends came to 19 bases. The germline gives CDR1 SGHRS, CDR2 YFSETQ. The CDR3 is 16 residues long.

This clonotype was counted only a few times. The chain combines TRBV10-3 with TRBJ2-7, with 10 bases aligning to TRBD1. Germline trimming cut 8 bases from V and 5 bases from J; bases unmatched to any gene: 21. Germline V gives CDR1 ENHRY, CDR2 SYGVKD. This CDR3 spans 18 amino acids. CDR3 coding DNA: TGTGCCATCTCGGGTTTAGGGGGACAGGGGTATGTCCTGCACGAGCAGTACTTC. Encoded protein: CAISGLGGQGYVLHEQYF.